This entry concerns a single T cell receptor beta chain. Its antigen specificity is not known. No much larger clone exists at a distance of one base, and base qualities are not known. Each collaborating institution followed its own protocols to collect whole blood in K2EDTA tubes. For TCRbeta analysis, collaborators shipped samples as frozen whole blood, isolated PBMCs, or DNA extracted from either of those sample types. The data belong to a study of blood T cell repertoires in COVID-19 (dated by TCRdb to the early 2020s). Study-level background: Collaborator samples came from the United States, Italy and Spain and covered acute and convalescent phases of COVID-19. The material from the prospective study consisted of cDNA or gDNA derived from T cells, B-cell-depleted T cells, or PBMCs. The dataset comprised deeply sampled blood TCRbeta repertoires from subjects exposed to, actively infected with, or recovered from COVID-19. The repertoires were released in a freely available public database intended as a resource for research on the immune response to SARS-CoV-2. The samples were drawn from two sources: the first 160 participants of the ongoing ImmuneRACE study, and 950 to 1,500 subjects contributed by 6 global collaborators. Nearly every sample came with metadata listing a de-identified subject ID, COVID-19 status, age in years and sex. Where HLA class I and class II types were available, the types were taken from metadata supplied by the sample provider, not from assay-based typing. Beyond this particular receptor, the publication reports: The quantity of clinical and demographic metadata differed by source and by participant and was supplied without curation.

Inclusive of the bounding cysteine and phenylalanine, the CDR3 is 14 residues long. The sequence is cut down to CDR3 DNA, 42 bases in frame from base 1. Clipping removes 7 bases from V and 2 bases from J, with 6 as the unmatched junction base count. The germline V gene (reference sequence) specifies LGHDT as CDR1 and YNNKEL as CDR2. TCRbeta CDR3 regions were amplified from genomic DNA using the immunoSEQ Assay, a bias-controlled multiplex PCR. In the original analysis: Within the assay, amplification of reference gene primers was used to estimate how many nucleated cells each sample contained. Sequence reads were collapsed and filtered to measure the absolute abundance of every unique TCRbeta CDR3 rearrangement. For each sample, productive Simpson clonality was calculated by taking the square root of Simpson's diversity index across productive rearrangements. TCRdb holds this immuneACCESS table with in-frame rearrangements only. Some clones are missing; in checked studies, unresolved V genes explain under half, and the rest has no known cause. V, J and clone size are those of that table, while D and trimming were read from the DNA. Counted in this sample were fewer than 500,000 clones; 81% of them appeared once. The ten largest make up about 1% of the sample.

Specimen: peripheral blood. Recombination linked TRBV3-1 (or the pseudogene TRBV3-2) to TRBJ1-1; TRBD1 fits 8 bases in the junction. This TCR derives from a human donor with acute or convalescent COVID-19. The donor label of this sample is uncertain. Read as DNA, the sequence is TGTGCCAGCACCAGACAGGGGAGAAACACTGAAGCTTTCTTT. Its protein reads: CASTRQGRNTEAFF.